What follows are 16 T cell receptor beta chains derived from one specimen sequenced in a study of vaccination and CD4 T cells after COVID-19. As for treatment: approximately 9-day PBMC culture with coronavirus spike peptide pools or control peptides (ViraFEST assay). The assay that was used to sequence DNA from cultured CD4+ T cells was the Oncomine TCR Beta short-read assay. TCRdb called the PCR reads again in MiXCR, with one record for every CDR3 protein. This table has 15,000 or so distinct CDR3 sequences, roughly 56% appearing once. Their cognate antigens are unknown. Source material: CD4+ T cells from blood, cultured in vitro. These receptor sequences come from a human donor who had recovered from COVID-19.

CDR3 amino acids: CASSLVGYGTDTQYF. CDR3 nucleotides: TGTGCCAGCAGCTTAGTAGGCTATGGCACAGATACGCAGTATTTT. The chain links TRBV7-2 to TRBJ2-3; D unclear. Per the germline V gene, CDR1 is SGHTA and CDR2 is FQGNSA. This CDR3 is 15 amino acids long. Trimming shortened V by 1 base and J by 1 base, and 9 bases separated the two germline ends.

The chain has TRBV18 and TRBJ1-2; TRBD1 aligns across 7 bases. CDR1 KGHSH and CDR2 LQKENI come from the germline V gene. CDR3 size: 13 residues. V lost 8 bases, J lost 4 bases, and 7 bases stayed unmatched. The CDR3 sequence: CASLRDRSYGYTF. Written as DNA, the CDR3 is TGTGCCAGCCTACGGGACAGAAGCTATGGCTACACCTTC.

The V call is TRBV7-6, the J call TRBJ2-5, with TRBD2 as a possible D gene (7 bases). The CDR3 has 18 residues. V was pared by 4 bases and J by 9 bases, with 30 bases between. CDR1 is SGHVS and CDR2 is FNYEAQ in the germline V gene. CDR3 loop: CASSSRGGIRDKSMAQYF. CDR3 DNA sequence: TGTGCCAGCAGCTCAAGGGGGGGGATCCGGGACAAATCCATGGCCCAGTACTTC.

This chain uses TRBV7-9 with TRBJ2-7; unclear D gene. This CDR3 contains 11 residues. Trimming cost V 6 bases and J 6 bases, with 9 bases left between them. Germline V CDR1 and CDR2: SEHNR, FQNEAQ (reference sequence). The chain's CDR3 is CASRASGEQYF. In nucleotides, the CDR3 is TGTGCCAGCAGGGCTAGTGGCGAGCAGTACTTC. The full variable domain, with the rest looked up from reference TRBV7-9 and TRBJ2-7, is DTGVSQNPRHKITKRGQNVTFRCDPISEHNRLYWYRQTLGQGPEFLTYFQNEAQLEKSRLLSDRFSAERPKGSFSTLEIQRTEQGDSAMYLCASRASGEQYFGPGTRLTVT.

This clonotype was counted a few times. The rearrangement uses TRBV23-1 and TRBJ2-7; no firm D call. TRBV23-1 is marked as an open reading frame, function uncertain. Trimming took off 2 bases at V and 2 bases at J, with 16 bases between the two ends. This CDR3 comprises 16 residues. The CDR3 DNA follows: TGCGCCAGCAGTCAACCCCCCGCCCCGCGGACCTACGAGCAGTACTTC. Encoded protein: CASSQPPAPRTYEQYF.

This clonotype has a single count. The chain employs TRBV5-1 and TRBJ1-5, with D possibly being TRBD1 (5 bases). Per the germline V gene, CDR1 is SGHRS and CDR2 is YFSETQ. The germline V and J ends were trimmed by 0 bases and 2 bases, with 6 bases remaining between them. This CDR3 is built from 14 residues. The CDR3 DNA reads as TGCGCCAGCAGCTTGGGGGACGGCAATCAGCCCCAGCATTTT. Amino acid sequence: CASSLGDGNQPQHF.

V is TRBV6-2 or TRBV6-3 and J is TRBJ2-1, with 11 positions matching TRBD2. V gave up 5 bases and J gave up 3 bases; unmatched junction bases: 3. The CDR3 has 15 residues. Germline V gene data show CDR1 as MNHEY and CDR2 as SVGEGT. The CDR3 loop is CASSLLAGGYNEQFF. The CDR3 coding sequence is TGTGCCAGCAGTCTTCTAGCGGGAGGCTACAATGAGCAGTTCTTC.

J is TRBJ1-1 and V is TRBV27; 11 bases fit TRBD1. Germline CDR1 MNHEY, CDR2 SMNVEV (reference sequence). This CDR3 spans 17 amino acids. V lost 4 bases and J lost 11; bases outside the gene matches: 18. CDR3 residues: CASSSPPDRGRRGGAFF. Written as DNA, the CDR3 is TGTGCCAGCAGTTCCCCCCCGGACAGGGGGCGCAGGGGTGGGGCTTTCTTT.

This sequence joins TRBV30 and TRBJ2-3; D ambiguous. The CDR3 contains 13 residues. The V end was cut by 6 bases, the J end by 1 base, with 11 bases between. Germline loops: CDR1 GTSNPN, CDR2 SVGIG (reference sequence). Written as DNA, the CDR3 is TGTGCCTGTTCGAGCGTCCGCACAGATACGCAGTATTTT. Protein product: CACSSVRTDTQYF.

There are a few counts of this clonotype. The V call is TRBV20-1, the J call TRBJ1-2, with TRBD1 identical over 12 bases. The germline CDR1 and CDR2 sequences are DFQATT and SNEGSKA (reference sequence). The CDR3 is 14 amino acids. The junction had 8 bases not matched to a gene; V was cut back by 5 bases and J by 7 bases. The CDR3 sequence is CSAATRDRGLGYTF. The CDR3 nucleotides read TGCAGTGCTGCCACACGGGACAGGGGGCTTGGCTACACCTTC.

This sequence joins TRBV11-1 and TRBJ1-1; TRBD1 matches at 7 bases. Trimming at V came to 6 bases and at J to 5 bases, leaving 3 bases not matched to a gene. The CDR3 loop spans 12 amino acids. Germline-derived CDR1 and CDR2 are SGHAT and FQDESV (reference sequence). The CDR3 spells CASRHRGTEAFF. For the CDR3, the DNA is TGTGCCAGCAGGCACAGGGGTACTGAAGCTTTCTTT. The variable domain in full, with the rest retrieved from reference TRBV11-1 and TRBJ1-1, is EAEVAQSPRYKITEKSQAVAFWCDPISGHATLYWYRQILGQGPELLVQFQDESVVDDSQLPKDRFSAERLKGVDSTLKIQPAELGDSAMYLCASRHRGTEAFFGQGTRLTVV.

The chain links TRBV12-3 or TRBV12-4 to TRBJ1-1; 7 bases are shared with TRBD1. The CDR3 consists of 14 residues. V dropped 8 bases and J dropped 3; count of bases not matched to a gene: 9. In DNA, the CDR3 is TGTGCCAGCTCAGACAGGGCGATATACACTGAAGCTTTCTTT. As protein: CASSDRAIYTEAFF.

This clonotype was picked up a small number of times. V and J are TRBV25-1 and TRBJ2-1; TRBD2 matches at 8 bases. CDR1 and CDR2 from the germline V gene are MGHDK and SYGVNS. CDR3 size: 16 residues. The J segment lost 9 bases and the V segment lost 1 base, leaving 11 bases of the junction unmatched. The CDR3 spells CASSELGSGAWGEQFF. The CDR3 coding sequence is TGTGCCAGCAGTGAATTGGGTAGCGGGGCTTGGGGTGAGCAGTTCTTC.

V gene TRBV20-1 combines with J gene TRBJ2-5, with a weak D call TRBD2 (5 bases). The CDR3 is 13 amino acids. Trimming left V 5 bases short and J 0 bases short, with 10 bases between. Germline V gene sequence: CDR1 DFQATT, CDR2 SNEGSKA (reference sequence). The CDR3 spells CSAGLGYQETQYF. Here the CDR3 DNA reads TGCAGTGCTGGACTGGGGTACCAAGAGACCCAGTACTTC.

The chain uses TRBV2 and TRBJ1-6; tentative D call: TRBD1 (5 bases). The CDR3 runs to 13 residues. Germline loops: CDR1 SNHLY, CDR2 FYNNEI. V shed 8 bases and J shed 9 bases, with 14 bases lying between them. This CDR3 is CASLQDLGSPLHF. The DNA of the CDR3 is TGTGCCAGCTTACAGGACCTCGGTTCACCCCTCCACTTT.

The rearrangement uses TRBV5-1 and TRBJ1-1; 12 bases agree with TRBD1. There are 15 residues in the CDR3. Trimming at V came to 1 base and at J to 4 bases, leaving 2 bases not matched to a gene. CDR1 and CDR2 from the germline V gene are SGHRS and YFSETQ. The CDR3 DNA reads TGCGCCAGCAGCTTGATGGGACAGGGGGCCACTGAAGCTTTCTTT. Its protein product is CASSLMGQGATEAFF.